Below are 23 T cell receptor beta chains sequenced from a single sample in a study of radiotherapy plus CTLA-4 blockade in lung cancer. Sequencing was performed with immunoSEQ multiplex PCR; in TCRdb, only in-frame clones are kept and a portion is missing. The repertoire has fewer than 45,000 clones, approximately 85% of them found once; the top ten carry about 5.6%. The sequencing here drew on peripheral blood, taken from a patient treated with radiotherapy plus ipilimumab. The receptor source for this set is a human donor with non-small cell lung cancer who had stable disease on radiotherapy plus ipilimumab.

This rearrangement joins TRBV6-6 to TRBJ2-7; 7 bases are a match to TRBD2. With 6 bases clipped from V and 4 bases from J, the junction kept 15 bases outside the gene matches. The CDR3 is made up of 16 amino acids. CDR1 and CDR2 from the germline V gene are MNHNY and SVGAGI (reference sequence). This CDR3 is CASRAMGEGRGYEQYF. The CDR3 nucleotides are TGTGCCAGCAGGGCTATGGGGGAGGGCCGAGGGTACGAGCAGTACTTC.

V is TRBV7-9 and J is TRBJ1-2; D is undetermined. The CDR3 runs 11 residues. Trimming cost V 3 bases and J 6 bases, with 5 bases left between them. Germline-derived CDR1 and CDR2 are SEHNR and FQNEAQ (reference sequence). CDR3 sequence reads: CASSFSDGYTF. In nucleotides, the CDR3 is TGTGCCAGCAGCTTCTCTGATGGCTACACCTTC.

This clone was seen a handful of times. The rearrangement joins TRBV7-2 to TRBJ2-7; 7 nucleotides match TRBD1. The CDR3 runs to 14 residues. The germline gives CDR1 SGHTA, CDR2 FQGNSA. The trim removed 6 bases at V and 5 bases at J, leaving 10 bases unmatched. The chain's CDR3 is CASRKTGTVNEQYF. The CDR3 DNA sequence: TGTGCCAGCAGGAAGACAGGGACGGTGAACGAGCAGTACTTC. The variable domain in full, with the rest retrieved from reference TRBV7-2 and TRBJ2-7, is GAGVSQSPSNKVTEKGKDVELRCDPISGHTALYWYRQSLGQGLEFLIYFQGNSAPDKSGLPSDRFSAERTGGSVSTLTIQRTQQEDSAVYLCASRKTGTVNEQYFGPGTRLTVT.

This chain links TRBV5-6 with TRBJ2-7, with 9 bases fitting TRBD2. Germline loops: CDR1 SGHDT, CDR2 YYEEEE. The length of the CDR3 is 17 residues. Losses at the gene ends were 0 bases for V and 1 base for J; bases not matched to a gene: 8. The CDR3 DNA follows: TGTGCCAGCAGCTTGGGTGCTAGCGGGATATATTCCTACGAGCAGTACTTC. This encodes CASSLGASGIYSYEQYF.

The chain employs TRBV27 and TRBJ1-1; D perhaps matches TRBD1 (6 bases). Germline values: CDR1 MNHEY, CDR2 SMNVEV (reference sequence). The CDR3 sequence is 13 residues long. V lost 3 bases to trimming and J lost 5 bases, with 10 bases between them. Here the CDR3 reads CASSLGARTEAFF. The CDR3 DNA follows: TGTGCCAGCAGTTTGGGGGCGCGGACTGAAGCTTTCTTT.

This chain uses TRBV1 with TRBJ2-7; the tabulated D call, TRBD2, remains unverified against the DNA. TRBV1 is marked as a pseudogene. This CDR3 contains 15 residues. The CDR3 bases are TGCACCAGCAGCGTTCGACTAGTGGGTGTCCACGAGCAGTACTTC. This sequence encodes CTSSVRLVGVHEQYF.

DNA of the CDR3: TGTGCCAGCAGTGTAGCGGGAGCGGGATACAATGAGCAGTTCTTC. It encodes CASSVAGAGYNEQFF. V usage is TRBV2 and J usage is TRBJ2-1; 9 positions agree with TRBD2. The CDR3 loop spans 15 amino acids. CDR1 and CDR2 from the germline V gene are SNHLY and FYNNEI. After removal of 4 bases from V and 4 bases from J, the junction contained 5 bases not matched to a gene. Looking up the rest from reference TRBV2 and TRBJ2-1 gives the full variable domain: EPEVTQTPSHQVTQMGQEVILRCVPISNHLYFYWYRQILGQKVEFLVSFYNNEISEKSEIFDDQFSVERPDGSNFTLKIRSTKLEDSAMYFCASSVAGAGYNEQFFGPGTRLTVL.

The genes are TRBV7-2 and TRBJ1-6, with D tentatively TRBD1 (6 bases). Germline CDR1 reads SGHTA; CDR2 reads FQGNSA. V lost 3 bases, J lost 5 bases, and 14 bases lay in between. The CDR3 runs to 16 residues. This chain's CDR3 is CASSFQGSHNNSPLHF. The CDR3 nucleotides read TGTGCCAGCAGCTTTCAGGGGAGTCATAATAATTCACCCCTCCACTTT.

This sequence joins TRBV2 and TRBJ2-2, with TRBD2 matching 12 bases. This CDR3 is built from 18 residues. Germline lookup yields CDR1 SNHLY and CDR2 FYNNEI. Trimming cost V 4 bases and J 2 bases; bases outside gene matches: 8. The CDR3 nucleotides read TGTGCCAGCAGTGCACCAAGGACTAGCGGGGCCAACACCGGGGAGCTGTTTTTT. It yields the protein CASSAPRTSGANTGELFF.

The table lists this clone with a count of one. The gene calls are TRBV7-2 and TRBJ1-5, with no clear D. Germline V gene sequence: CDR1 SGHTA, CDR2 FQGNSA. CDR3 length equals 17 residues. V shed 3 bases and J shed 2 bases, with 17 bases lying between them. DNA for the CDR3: TGTGCCAGCAGCTTGGCCCCTATGAGGGCGGGCAATCAGCCCCAGCATTTT. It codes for CASSLAPMRAGNQPQHF.

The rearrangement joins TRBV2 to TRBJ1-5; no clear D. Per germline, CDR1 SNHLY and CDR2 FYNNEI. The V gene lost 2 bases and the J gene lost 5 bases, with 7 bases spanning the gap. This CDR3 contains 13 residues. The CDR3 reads CASSESSYQPQHF. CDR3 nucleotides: TGTGCCAGCAGTGAATCTTCTTATCAGCCCCAGCATTTT.

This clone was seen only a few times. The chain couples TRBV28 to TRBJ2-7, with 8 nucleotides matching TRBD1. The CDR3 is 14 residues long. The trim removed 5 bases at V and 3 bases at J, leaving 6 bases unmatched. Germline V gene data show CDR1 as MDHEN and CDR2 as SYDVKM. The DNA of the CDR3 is TGTGCCAGCAGTGACAGACAGGGGCTCTACGAGCAGTACTTC. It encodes CASSDRQGLYEQYF.

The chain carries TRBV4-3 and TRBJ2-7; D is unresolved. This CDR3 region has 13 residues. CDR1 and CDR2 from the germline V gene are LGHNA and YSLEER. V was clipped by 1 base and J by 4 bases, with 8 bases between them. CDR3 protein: CASSQAVAYEQYF. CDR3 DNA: TGCGCCAGCAGCCAAGCCGTAGCTTACGAGCAGTACTTC.

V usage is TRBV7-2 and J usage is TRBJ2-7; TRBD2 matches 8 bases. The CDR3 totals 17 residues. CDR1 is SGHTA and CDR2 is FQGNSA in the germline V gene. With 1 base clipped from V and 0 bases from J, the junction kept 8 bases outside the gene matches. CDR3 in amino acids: CASSLGVSGTSSYEQYF. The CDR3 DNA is TGTGCCAGCAGCTTAGGTGTTAGCGGGACGAGCTCCTACGAGCAGTACTTC. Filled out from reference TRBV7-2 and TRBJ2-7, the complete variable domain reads GAGVSQSPSNKVTEKGKDVELRCDPISGHTALYWYRQSLGQGLEFLIYFQGNSAPDKSGLPSDRFSAERTGGSVSTLTIQRTQQEDSAVYLCASSLGVSGTSSYEQYFGPGTRLTVT.

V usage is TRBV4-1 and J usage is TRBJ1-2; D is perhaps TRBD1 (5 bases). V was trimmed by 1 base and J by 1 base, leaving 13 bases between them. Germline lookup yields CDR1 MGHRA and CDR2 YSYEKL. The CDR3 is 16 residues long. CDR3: CASSQGGAGNNYGYTF. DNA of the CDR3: TGCGCCAGCAGCCAAGGTGGGGCAGGGAATAACTATGGCTACACCTTC.

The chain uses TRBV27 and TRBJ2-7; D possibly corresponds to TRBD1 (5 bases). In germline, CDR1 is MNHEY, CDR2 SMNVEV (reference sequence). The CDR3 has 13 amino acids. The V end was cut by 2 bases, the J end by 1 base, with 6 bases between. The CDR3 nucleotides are TGTGCCAGCAGTTTAAGGGGATCCTACGAGCAGTACTTC. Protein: CASSLRGSYEQYF.

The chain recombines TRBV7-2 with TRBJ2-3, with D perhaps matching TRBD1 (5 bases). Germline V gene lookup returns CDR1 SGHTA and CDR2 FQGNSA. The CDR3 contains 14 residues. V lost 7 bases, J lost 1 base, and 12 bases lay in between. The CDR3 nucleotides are TGTGCCAGCACCCCGGCCAGGGGCACAGATACGCAGTATTTT. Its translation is CASTPARGTDTQYF.

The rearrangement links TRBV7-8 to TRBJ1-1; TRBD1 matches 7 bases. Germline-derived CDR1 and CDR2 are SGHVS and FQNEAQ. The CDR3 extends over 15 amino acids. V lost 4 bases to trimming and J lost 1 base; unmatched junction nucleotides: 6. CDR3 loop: CASSSPRTGNTEAFF. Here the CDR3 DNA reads TGTGCCAGCAGCTCGCCACGGACAGGGAACACTGAAGCTTTCTTT. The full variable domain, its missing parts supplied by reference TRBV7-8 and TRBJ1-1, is GAGVSQSPRYKVAKRGQDVALRCDPISGHVSLFWYQQALGQGPEFLTYFQNEAQLDKSGLPSDRFFAERPEGSVSTLKIQRTQQEDSAVYLCASSSPRTGNTEAFFGQGTRLTVV.

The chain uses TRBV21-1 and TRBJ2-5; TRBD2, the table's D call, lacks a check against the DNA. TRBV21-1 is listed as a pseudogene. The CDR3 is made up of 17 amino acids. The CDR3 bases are TGTGCCAGCAGCGCAGCGGGGACGGAGCCCTGGGAGGAGACCCAGTACTTC. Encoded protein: CASSAAGTEPWEETQYF.

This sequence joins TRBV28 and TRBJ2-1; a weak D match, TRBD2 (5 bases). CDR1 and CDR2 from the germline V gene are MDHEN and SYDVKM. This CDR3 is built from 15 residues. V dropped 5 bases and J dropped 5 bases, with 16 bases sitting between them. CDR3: CASSAGREYNNEQFF. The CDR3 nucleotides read TGTGCCAGCAGTGCCGGCCGGGAATATAACAATGAGCAGTTCTTC.

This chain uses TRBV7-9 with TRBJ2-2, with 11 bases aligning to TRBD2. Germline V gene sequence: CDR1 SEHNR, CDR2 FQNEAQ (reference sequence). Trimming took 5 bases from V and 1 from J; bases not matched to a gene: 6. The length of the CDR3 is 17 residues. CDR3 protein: CASSLKTSGKNTGELFF. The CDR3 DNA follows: TGTGCCAGCAGCCTAAAGACTAGCGGGAAGAACACCGGGGAGCTGTTTTTT.

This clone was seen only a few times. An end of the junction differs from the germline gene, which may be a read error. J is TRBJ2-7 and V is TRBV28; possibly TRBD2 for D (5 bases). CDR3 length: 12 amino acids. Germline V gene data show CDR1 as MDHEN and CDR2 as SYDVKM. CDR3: CASSPLVGSVNF. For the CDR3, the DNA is TGTGCCAGCAGTCCCTTGGTGGGTAGCGTTAACTTC.

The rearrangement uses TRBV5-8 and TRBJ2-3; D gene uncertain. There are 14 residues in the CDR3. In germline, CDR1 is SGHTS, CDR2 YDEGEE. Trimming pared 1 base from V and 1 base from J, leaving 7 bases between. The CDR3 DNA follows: TGTGCCAGCAGCTTGCTTGCGGGCACAGATACGCAGTATTTT. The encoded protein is CASSLLAGTDTQYF.